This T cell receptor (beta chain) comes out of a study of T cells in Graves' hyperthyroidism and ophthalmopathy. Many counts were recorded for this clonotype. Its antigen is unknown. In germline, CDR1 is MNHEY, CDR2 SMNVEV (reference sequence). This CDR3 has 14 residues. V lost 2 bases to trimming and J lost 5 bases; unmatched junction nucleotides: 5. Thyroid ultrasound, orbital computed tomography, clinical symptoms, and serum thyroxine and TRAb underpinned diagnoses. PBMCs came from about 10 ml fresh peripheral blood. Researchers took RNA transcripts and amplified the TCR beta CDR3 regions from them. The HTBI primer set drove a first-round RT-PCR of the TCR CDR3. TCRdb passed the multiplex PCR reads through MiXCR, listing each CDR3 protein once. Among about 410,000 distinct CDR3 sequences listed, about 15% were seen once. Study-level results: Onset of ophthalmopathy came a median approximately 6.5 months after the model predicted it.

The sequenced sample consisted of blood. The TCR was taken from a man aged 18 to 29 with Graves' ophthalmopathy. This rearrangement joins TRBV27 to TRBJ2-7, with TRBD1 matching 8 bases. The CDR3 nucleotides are TGTGCCAGCAGTTTAATTCAGGGGGCGAACGAGCAGTACTTC. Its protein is CASSLIQGANEQYF.